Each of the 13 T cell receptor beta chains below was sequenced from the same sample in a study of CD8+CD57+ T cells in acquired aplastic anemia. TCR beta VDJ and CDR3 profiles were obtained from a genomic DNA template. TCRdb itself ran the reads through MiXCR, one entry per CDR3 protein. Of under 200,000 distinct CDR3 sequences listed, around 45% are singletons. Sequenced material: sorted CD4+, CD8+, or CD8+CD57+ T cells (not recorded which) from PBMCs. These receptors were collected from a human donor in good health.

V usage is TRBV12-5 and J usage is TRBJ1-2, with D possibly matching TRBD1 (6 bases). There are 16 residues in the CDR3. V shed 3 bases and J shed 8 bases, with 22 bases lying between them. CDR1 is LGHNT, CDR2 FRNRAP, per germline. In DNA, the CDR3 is TGTGCTAGTGGTTTCCCGCCACAGGGCGCCTCGGGAGGCTACACCTTC. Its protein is CASGFPPQGASGGYTF.

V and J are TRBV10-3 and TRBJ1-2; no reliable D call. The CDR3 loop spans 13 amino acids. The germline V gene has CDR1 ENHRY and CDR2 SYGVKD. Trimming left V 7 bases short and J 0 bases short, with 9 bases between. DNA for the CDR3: TGTGCCATCACCGACCCTACTAACTATGGCTACACCTTC. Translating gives CAITDPTNYGYTF.

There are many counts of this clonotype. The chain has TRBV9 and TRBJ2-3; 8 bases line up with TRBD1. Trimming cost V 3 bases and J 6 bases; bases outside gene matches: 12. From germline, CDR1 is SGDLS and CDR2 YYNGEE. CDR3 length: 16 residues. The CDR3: CASSAATGALADTQYF. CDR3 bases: TGTGCCAGCAGCGCCGCGACAGGGGCCTTGGCGGATACGCAGTATTTT.

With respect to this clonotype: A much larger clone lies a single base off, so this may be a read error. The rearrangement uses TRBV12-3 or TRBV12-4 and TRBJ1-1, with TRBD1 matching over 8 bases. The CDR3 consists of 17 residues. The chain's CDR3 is CASSFPGGRAMNAEAFF. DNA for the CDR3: TGTGCCAGCAGTTTCCCAGGGGGCCGGGCCATGAACGCTGAAGCTTTCTTT.

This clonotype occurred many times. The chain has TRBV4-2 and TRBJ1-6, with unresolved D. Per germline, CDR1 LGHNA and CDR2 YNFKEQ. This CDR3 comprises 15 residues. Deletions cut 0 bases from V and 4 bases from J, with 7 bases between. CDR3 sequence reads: CASSQDTAYNSPLHF. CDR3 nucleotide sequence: TGTGCCAGCAGCCAAGATACAGCTTATAATTCACCCCTCCACTTT.

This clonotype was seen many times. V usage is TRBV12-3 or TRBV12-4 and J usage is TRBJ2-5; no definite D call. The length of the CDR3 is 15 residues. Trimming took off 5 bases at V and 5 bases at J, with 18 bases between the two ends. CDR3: CASSRRTTLGETQYF. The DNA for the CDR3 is TGTGCCAGCAGTCGCCGGACCACGCTGGGGGAGACCCAGTACTTC.

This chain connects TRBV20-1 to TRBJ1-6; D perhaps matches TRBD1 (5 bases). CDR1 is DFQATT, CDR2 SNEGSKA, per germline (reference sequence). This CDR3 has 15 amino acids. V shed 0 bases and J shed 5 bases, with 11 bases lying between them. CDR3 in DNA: TGCAGTGCTAGAGACGCAGGGCTAGATAATTCACCCCTCCACTTT. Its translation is CSARDAGLDNSPLHF.

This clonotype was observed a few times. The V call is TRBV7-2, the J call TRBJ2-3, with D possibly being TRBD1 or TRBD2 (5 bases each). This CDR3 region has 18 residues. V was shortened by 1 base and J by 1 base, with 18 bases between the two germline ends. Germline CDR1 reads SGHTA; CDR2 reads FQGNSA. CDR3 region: CASSLDPRGVGGTDTQYF. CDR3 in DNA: TGTGCCAGCAGCTTAGATCCCCGGGGCGTAGGGGGCACAGATACGCAGTATTTT.

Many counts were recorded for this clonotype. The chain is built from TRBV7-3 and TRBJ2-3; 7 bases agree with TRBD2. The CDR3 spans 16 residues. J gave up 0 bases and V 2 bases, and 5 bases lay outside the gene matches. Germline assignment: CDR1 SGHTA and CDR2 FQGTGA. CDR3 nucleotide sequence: TGTGCCAGCAGCTTACAGGCTAGCGGCAGCACAGATACGCAGTATTTT. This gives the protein CASSLQASGSTDTQYF. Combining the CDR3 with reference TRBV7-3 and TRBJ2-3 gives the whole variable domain GAGVSQTPSNKVTEKGKYVELRCDPISGHTALYWYRQSLGQGPEFLIYFQGTGAADDSGLPNDRFFAVRPEGSVSTLKIQRTERGDSAVYLCASSLQASGSTDTQYFGPGTRLTVL.

CDR3 nucleotides: TGCAGCCCCAAATCTGGGGCCAACGTCCTGACTTTC. Its protein product is CSPKSGANVLTF. The V gene is TRBV29-1, the J gene TRBJ2-6; D call uncertain. CDR3 length: 12 amino acids. Germline assignment: CDR1 SQVTM and CDR2 ANQGSEA. Trimming removed 8 bases from V and 1 base from J, with 6 bases in between. Full variable domain (rest looked up from reference TRBV29-1 and TRBJ2-6): SAVISQKPSRDICQRGTSLTIQCQVDSQVTMMFWYRQQPGQSLTLIATANQGSEATYESGFVIDKFPISRPNLTFSTLTVSNMSPEDSSIYLCSPKSGANVLTFGAGSRLTVL.

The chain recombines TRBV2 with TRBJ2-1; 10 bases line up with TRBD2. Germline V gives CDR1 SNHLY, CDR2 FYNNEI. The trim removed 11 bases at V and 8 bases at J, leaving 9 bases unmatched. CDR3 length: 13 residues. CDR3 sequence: CAGSGGAMYEQFF. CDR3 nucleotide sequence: TGTGCCGGAAGCGGGGGGGCTATGTATGAGCAGTTCTTC.

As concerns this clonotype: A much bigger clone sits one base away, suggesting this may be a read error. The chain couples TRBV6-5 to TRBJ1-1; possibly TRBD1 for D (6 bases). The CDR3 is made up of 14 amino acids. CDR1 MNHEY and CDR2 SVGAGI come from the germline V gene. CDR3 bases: TGTGCCAGCAGTTTTGGACAGATGAACACTGAAGCTTACTTT. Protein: CASSFGQMNTEAYF.

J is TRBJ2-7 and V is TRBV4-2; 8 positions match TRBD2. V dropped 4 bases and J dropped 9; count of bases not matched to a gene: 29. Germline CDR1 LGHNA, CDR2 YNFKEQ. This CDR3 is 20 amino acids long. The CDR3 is CASSPNHWAEGGRISSGQYF. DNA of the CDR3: TGTGCCAGCAGCCCAAATCATTGGGCGGAGGGCGGGAGGATATCCTCTGGGCAGTACTTC.